This TCR beta chain is from a study of identical twins. Overall study results and limits: The abundant beta clonotypes from cord blood had fewer insertions, and memory repertoires had none of this. Models came in too low on out-of-frame TCR alpha sharing in monozygotic twins.

TCRdb used MiXCR to reprocess the 5' RACE reads, holding one entry per CDR3 protein. This table has 700,000 or so distinct CDR3 sequences, approximately 21% appearing once. The CDR3 length is 14 residues. Germline-derived CDR1 and CDR2 are DFQATT and SNEGSKA (reference sequence). Trimming left V 1 base short and J 4 bases short, with 11 bases between. Worth noting for this clonotype: The antigen is unknown.

The data were also submitted as part of a second study, on T cells expressing NK-cell markers. Turning to that study: The same clonotypes also predominated in the CD3+CD56-NKG2C+ fraction of several donors.

This receptor was taken from a woman aged 18-29 years in good health. The chain combines TRBV20-1 with TRBJ2-1; no clear D gene. Material for sequencing was PBMCs. The CDR3 protein is CSARGLDEYNEQFF. For the CDR3, the DNA is TGCAGTGCTAGAGGACTCGACGAATACAATGAGCAGTTCTTC.